This T cell receptor (beta chain) came from a study of blood T cell repertoires in COVID-19. Profiled with immunoSEQ multiplex PCR; TCRdb holds only in-frame clones, not every one. The sample shows fewer than 250,000 clones, more than 70% of them seen only once. The CDR3 extends over 14 amino acids. Trimming removed 8 bases from V and 2 bases from J; junction bases left unmatched: 11. Per germline, CDR1 GTSNPN and CDR2 SVGIG (reference sequence). Sequencing input: peripheral blood. The receptor was derived from a woman aged 40 to 50 who had recovered from COVID-19. The chain has TRBV30 and TRBJ2-7; TRBD1 matches 8 bases. The CDR3 sequence is CAGHPPDRAYEQYF. The CDR3 nucleotides are TGTGCCGGTCACCCTCCGGACAGGGCCTACGAGCAGTACTTC.